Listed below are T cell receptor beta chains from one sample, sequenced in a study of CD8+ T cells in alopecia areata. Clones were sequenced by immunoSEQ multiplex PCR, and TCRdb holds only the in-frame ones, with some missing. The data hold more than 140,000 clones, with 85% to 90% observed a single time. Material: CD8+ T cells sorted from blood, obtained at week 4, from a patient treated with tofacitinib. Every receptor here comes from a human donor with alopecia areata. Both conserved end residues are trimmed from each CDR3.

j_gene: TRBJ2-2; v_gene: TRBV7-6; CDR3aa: ASSFLQAGTGELF
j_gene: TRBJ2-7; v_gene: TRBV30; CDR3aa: AWSVRGTRDYEQY
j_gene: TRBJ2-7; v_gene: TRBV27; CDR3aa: ASGGRAGGYEQY
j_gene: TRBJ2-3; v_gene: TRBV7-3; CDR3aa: ASSSGSHADTQY
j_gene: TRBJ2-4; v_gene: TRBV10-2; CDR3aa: ASSESNIQY
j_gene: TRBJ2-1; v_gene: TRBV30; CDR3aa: AWKGQGNEQF
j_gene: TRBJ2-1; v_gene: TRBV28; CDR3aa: ASSYYLHDEQF
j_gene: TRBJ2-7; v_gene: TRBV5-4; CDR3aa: ASSLAGGIYEQY
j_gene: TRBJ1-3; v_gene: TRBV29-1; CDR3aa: SVETGGVSGNTIY
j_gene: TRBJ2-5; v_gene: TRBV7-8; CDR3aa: ASTLGQETQY
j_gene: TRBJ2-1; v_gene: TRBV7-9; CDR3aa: ASSLGGLAGVGEQF
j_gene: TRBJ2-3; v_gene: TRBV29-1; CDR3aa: STTGLADEEDTQY
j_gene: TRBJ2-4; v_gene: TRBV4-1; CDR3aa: ASSQVLAKNIQY
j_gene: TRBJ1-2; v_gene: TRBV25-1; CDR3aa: ASSDTGGYGYT
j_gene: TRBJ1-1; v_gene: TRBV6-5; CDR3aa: ATRSEMNEEAF
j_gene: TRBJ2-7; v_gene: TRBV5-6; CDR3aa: ASSLGRSSYEQY
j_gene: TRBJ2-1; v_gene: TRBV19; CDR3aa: ASSIVPGSNEQF
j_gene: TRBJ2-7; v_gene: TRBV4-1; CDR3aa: ASSQGLSGAYYEQY
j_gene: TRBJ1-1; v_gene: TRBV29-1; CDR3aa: SVLDLNTEAF
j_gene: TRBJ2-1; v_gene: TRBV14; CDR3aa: ASSQDLGTGDNEQF
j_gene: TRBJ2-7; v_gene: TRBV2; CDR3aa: ASVLDEQY
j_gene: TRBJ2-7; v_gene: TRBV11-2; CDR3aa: ASKTTETYEQY
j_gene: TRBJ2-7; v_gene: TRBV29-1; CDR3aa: SVRGGLSYEQY
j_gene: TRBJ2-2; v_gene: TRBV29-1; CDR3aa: SNSGQGRAGELF
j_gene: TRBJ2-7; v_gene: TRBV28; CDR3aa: ASSQGQTYEQY
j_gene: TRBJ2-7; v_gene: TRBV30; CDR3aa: AWESGGATEQY
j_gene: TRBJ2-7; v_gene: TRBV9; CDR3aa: ASSGAGPTYEQY
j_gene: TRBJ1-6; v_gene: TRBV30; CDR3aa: AWTGSGNSPLH
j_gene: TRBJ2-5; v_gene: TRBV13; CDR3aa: ASSAESRETQY
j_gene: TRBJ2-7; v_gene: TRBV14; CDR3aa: ASSQDPWSYEQY
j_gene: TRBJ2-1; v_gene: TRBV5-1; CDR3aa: ASNRDNEQF
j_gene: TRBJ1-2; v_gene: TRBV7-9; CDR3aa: ASSLADYRDGYT
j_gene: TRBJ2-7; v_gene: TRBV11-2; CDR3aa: ASSLERGSSFSSYEQY
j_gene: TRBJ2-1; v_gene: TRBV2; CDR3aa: ASSPTPGAEQF
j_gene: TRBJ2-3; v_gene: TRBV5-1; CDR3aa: ASSLEGLADADTQY
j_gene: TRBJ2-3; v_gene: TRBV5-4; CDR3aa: ASRFGGTDTQY
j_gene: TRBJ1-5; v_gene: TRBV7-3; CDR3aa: ASSLLVDRGIQPQH
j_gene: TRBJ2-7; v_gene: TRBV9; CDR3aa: ASSGPSSYEQY
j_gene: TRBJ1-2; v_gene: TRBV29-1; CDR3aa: SVEETTNYGYT
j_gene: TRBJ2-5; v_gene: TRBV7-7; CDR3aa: ASSHGRKETQY
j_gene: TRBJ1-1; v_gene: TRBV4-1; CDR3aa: ASSQEGLGLERTEAF
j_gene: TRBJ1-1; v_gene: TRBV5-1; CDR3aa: ASSSNREWFLFGEAF
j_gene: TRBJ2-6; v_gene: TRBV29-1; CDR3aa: SVGCAGANVLT
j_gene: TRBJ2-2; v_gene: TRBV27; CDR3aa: ASSRSIKRTEELF
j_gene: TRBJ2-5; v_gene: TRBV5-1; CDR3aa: ASSSSGETQY
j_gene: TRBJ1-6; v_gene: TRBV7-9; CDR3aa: ASSSSSDWDYNSPLH
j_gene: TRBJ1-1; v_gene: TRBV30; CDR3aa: AWDRDGAEAF